A single sample is the source of the 4 T cell receptor beta chains below, sequenced in a study of blood T cell repertoires in COVID-19. Clones were sequenced by immunoSEQ multiplex PCR, and TCRdb holds only the in-frame ones, with some missing. The repertoire holds 150,000 to 200,000 clones, with approximately 85% as singletons. Sequencing was carried out using peripheral blood. These receptors came from a woman aged 80 or over with acute or convalescent COVID-19.

The table lists this clone with a few counts. V is TRBV6-2 or TRBV6-3 and J is TRBJ2-3; TRBD2 matches at 12 bases. Germline trimming cut 2 bases from V and 4 bases from J; bases unmatched to any gene: 4. The CDR3 extends over 16 amino acids. CDR1 and CDR2 (germline): MNHEY, SVGEGT. As DNA, the CDR3 is TGTGCCAGCAGTTACGGCGGACTAGCGGGGTCAGATACGCAGTATTTT. Translating it yields CASSYGGLAGSDTQYF.

V is TRBV5-4 and J is TRBJ1-1, with D tentatively TRBD1 (5 bases). Trimming left V 9 bases short and J 0 bases short, with 15 bases between. From germline, CDR1 is SGHNT and CDR2 YYREEE (reference sequence). The CDR3 totals 14 residues. This chain's CDR3 is CATAKDTMNTEAFF. As DNA, the CDR3 is TGTGCCACTGCGAAGGACACCATGAACACTGAAGCTTTCTTT.

The chain uses TRBV3-1 (or the pseudogene TRBV3-2) and TRBJ2-5; 9 positions match TRBD2. The V and J ends lost 6 bases and 3 bases, in that order; junction bases with no gene match: 5. Germline CDR1 and CDR2: LGHDT and YNNKEL (reference sequence). The CDR3 is made up of 14 amino acids. CDR3 residues: CASSSGGVEETQYF. CDR3 DNA sequence: TGTGCCAGCAGTAGCGGGGGAGTGGAAGAGACCCAGTACTTC.

The V call is TRBV3-1 (or the pseudogene TRBV3-2), the J call TRBJ2-1, with D perhaps matching TRBD1 (6 bases). This CDR3 spans 15 amino acids. V gave up 0 bases and J gave up 10 bases, with 16 bases separating them. Germline CDR1 and CDR2: LGHDT and YNNKEL (reference sequence). CDR3 sequence (DNA): TGTGCCAGCAGCCAAGATCAGGCGACAGGCAGAGAGCAGTTCTTC. Its translation: CASSQDQATGREQFF.